This T cell receptor (beta chain) was recorded in a study of shared clonotypes between healthy human individuals. There are 10 residues in the CDR3. Germline CDR1 and CDR2: SNHLY and FYNNEI. Generated by immunoSEQ multiplex PCR, the TCRdb table keeps only in-frame clones and is missing some. The sample holds a few million clones, around nine tenths seen once. This clone was recorded once. A much more abundant neighbour one base away suggests this may be a read error. The sample contains more than one DNA sequence encoding this CDR3. This receptor was identified in a young man in good health. The sequenced sample was naive CD4+ T cells sorted from blood. Stated subset: CD45RA+ positively selected. The V and J genes are TRBV2 and TRBJ2-5, with D unclear. CDR3: CASSQETQYF. The CDR3 nucleotides are TGTGCCAGCAGCCAAGAGACCCAATACTTC.